The entry below describes one T cell receptor (beta chain). V lost 0 bases and J 2 bases, leaving 9 bases between the germline ends. Germline V lookup: CDR1 LGHDT, CDR2 YNNKEL (reference sequence). The CDR3 runs 15 residues. Assay used: immunoSEQ multiplex PCR; TCRdb lists only in-frame clones, some missing. The table has 100,000 or so clones, less than 95% seen once. The sample comes from a study of T cell responses to AZD1222 COVID-19 vaccine. The clonotype was recovered from an adult in good health. Sequencing was performed on peripheral blood, taken on day 0 of AZD1222 vaccination. This sequence joins TRBV3-1 (or the pseudogene TRBV3-2) and TRBJ2-3; D might be TRBD2 (7 bases). CDR3 sequence: CASSQERGATDTQYF. The CDR3 bases are TGTGCCAGCAGCCAAGAACGGGGGGCCACAGATACGCAGTATTTT.